This T cell receptor (beta chain) appears in the sequencing data of a study of response to subunit inactivated influenza vaccine. V dropped 1 base and J dropped 4 bases, with 5 bases sitting between them. This CDR3 has 14 amino acids. A single record per CDR3 protein comes from TCRdb applying MiXCR to the RT-PCR reads. The sample includes 450,000 to 600,000 distinct CDR3 sequences, approximately 15% of them seen just once. Comments on this clonotype: Its antigen is not known.

Broader study findings: Researchers suggested that each seasonal influenza vaccination recruits few new T cells.

The V gene is TRBV12-3 or TRBV12-4, the J gene TRBJ1-6; no reliable D call. The TCR originated in a man between 45 and 75 years old who received an inactivated influenza vaccine. Sequencing was performed on CD4+ T cells sorted from PBMCs, taken less than 30 months after vaccination. The CDR3 loop reads CASSLGYYNSPLHF. The CDR3 DNA sequence: TGTGCCAGCAGTTTAGGGTATTATAATTCACCCCTCCACTTT.